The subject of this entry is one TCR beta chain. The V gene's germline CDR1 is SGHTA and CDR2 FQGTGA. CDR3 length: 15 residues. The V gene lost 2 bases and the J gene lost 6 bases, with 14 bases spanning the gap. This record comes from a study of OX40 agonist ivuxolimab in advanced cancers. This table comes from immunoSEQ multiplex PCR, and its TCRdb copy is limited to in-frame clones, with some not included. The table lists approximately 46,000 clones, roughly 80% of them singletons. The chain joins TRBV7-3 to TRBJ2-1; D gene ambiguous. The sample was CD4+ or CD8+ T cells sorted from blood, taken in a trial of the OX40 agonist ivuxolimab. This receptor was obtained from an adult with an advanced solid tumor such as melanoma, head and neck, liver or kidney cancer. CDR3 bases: TGTGCCAGCAGCTTAGAGAGGACGTTCGGCAATGAGCAGTTCTTC. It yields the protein CASSLERTFGNEQFF.